Listed below are T cell receptor beta chains from one sample, sequenced in a study of graft-versus-host responses after intestinal transplantation. Some clones are missing from TCRdb's copy, which holds only in-frame ones; the method was immunoSEQ multiplex PCR. The sample holds roughly 3,200 clones, about 93% seen once. The sequencing here drew on bone marrow, taken more than 350 days after transplant. The receptors were sampled from a human patient who received an intestinal transplant, so some T cells may come from the graft donor. Each CDR3 is given with its conserved first and last residue. The D gene is left open where the match is weak. Clone size is not always given. Where it is, it says once, few, many or a class for expanded clones.

j_call v_call clone_size d_call cdr3_aa cdr3_nt
TRBJ1-2 TRBV11-2 NA NA CASSPDLLRGYGYTF TGTGCCAGCAGCCCCGACCTCCTACGAGGCTATGGCTACACCTTC
TRBJ2-1 TRBV27 NA TRBD2 CASSSLKTSGRGNEQFF TGTGCCAGCAGTTCCCTAAAGACTAGCGGGAGGGGTAATGAGCAGTTCTTC
TRBJ2-7 TRBV6-6 NA NA CASSIDQGYEQYF TGTGCCAGCTCGATTGATCAGGGCTACGAGCAGTACTTC
TRBJ2-3 TRBV6-1 NA NA CASSEADTTSTDTQYF TGTGCCAGCAGTGAAGCCGACACTACTAGCACAGATACGCAGTATTTT
TRBJ2-7 TRBV29-1 NA NA CSVQTGAFPYEQYF TGCAGCGTCCAGACAGGAGCCTTTCCCTACGAGCAGTACTTC
TRBJ2-7 TRBV4-2 NA TRBD2 CASSQDLTSGRYEQYF TGTGCCAGCAGCCAAGATCTCACTAGCGGGCGCTACGAGCAGTACTTC
TRBJ2-1 TRBV19 NA TRBD2 CASSRTSGGANPYNEQFF TGTGCCAGTAGTCGGACTAGCGGGGGGGCTAATCCCTACAATGAGCAGTTCTTC
TRBJ2-3 TRBV5-8 NA TRBD2 CASSYRLAGGPGISTDTQYF TGTGCCAGCAGCTATCGACTAGCGGGAGGGCCGGGGATCAGCACAGATACGCAGTATTTT
TRBJ1-1 TRBV11-2 NA TRBD1 CASSLGTVVNTEAFF TGTGCCAGCAGCTTGGGGACAGTGGTGAACACTGAAGCTTTCTTT
TRBJ2-7 TRBV6-6 few TRBD1 CASSLQGTQGGEQYF TGTGCCAGCAGTTTACAGGGGACCCAGGGCGGCGAGCAGTACTTC
TRBJ2-1 TRBV10-1 NA NA CASSESGYFEQFF TGCGCCAGCAGTGAGTCGGGGTATTTTGAGCAGTTCTTC
TRBJ2-7 TRBV25-1 NA NA CASSDGPYEQYF TGTGCCAGCAGTGATGGTCCCTACGAGCAGTACTTC
TRBJ1-2 TRBV6-1 once TRBD1 CASSEGDRVSWGYTF TGTGCCAGCAGTGAAGGGGACAGGGTGTCTTGGGGCTACACCTTC
TRBJ2-7 TRBV4-1 NA TRBD2 CASSQGPGGGGEQYF TGCGCCAGCAGCCAAGGGCCCGGGGGGGGTGGCGAGCAGTACTTC
TRBJ1-1 TRBV28 once NA CASSPIGGARKAAFF TGTGCCAGCAGTCCAATAGGGGGGGCGCGTAAAGCAGCTTTCTTT
TRBJ2-5 TRBV2 NA TRBD2 CASRTSGGALGTQYF TGTGCCAGCAGGACTAGCGGGGGGGCCCTGGGGACCCAGTACTTC
TRBJ1-2 TRBV29-1 NA NA CSVLERDGYTF TGCAGCGTTTTGGAAAGGGATGGCTACACCTTC
TRBJ1-1 TRBV5-5 NA TRBD1 CASSLAQGTEAFF TGTGCCAGCAGCTTGGCACAGGGGACTGAAGCTTTCTTT
TRBJ2-1 TRBV21-1 NA NA CASRERLATPSDNEQFF TGTGCCAGCAGGGAGCGCTTAGCTACACCATCCGACAATGAGCAGTTCTTC
TRBJ1-1 TRBV7-7 once NA CASSLKENTEAFF TGTGCCAGCAGCTTGAAGGAGAACACTGAAGCTTTCTTT
TRBJ2-7 TRBV4-1 NA TRBD1 CASSRRTGDYEQYF TGCGCCAGCAGCAGACGGACAGGGGACTACGAGCAGTACTTC
TRBJ2-5 TRBV14 NA NA CASSQDAGSSSETQYF TGTGCCAGCAGCCAAGATGCTGGATCCTCCTCTGAGACCCAGTACTTC
TRBJ2-1 TRBV6-1 NA TRBD2 CASSESSGGYNEQFF TGTGCCAGCAGTGAAAGTAGCGGGGGGTACAATGAGCAGTTCTTC
TRBJ2-1 TRBV4-2 NA TRBD2 CASSQDRGEFNEQFF TGTGCCAGCAGCCAAGATCGGGGGGAGTTCAATGAGCAGTTCTTC
TRBJ1-2 TRBV9 NA TRBD1 CASSVASGGYYGYTF TGTGCCAGCAGCGTAGCTTCAGGGGGTTACTATGGCTACACCTTC
TRBJ2-2 TRBV10-1 NA TRBD1 CASSSTMTGTGELFF TGCGCCAGCAGCTCTACAATGACAGGGACCGGGGAGCTGTTTTTT
TRBJ1-4 TRBV7-2 few NA CASSLAGGVSGEKLFF TGTGCCAGCAGCTTAGCAGGGGGGGTATCTGGGGAAAAACTGTTTTTT
TRBJ2-7 TRBV6-5 NA TRBD1 CASSYSGQGGFYEQYF TGTGCCAGCAGTTACTCCGGACAGGGGGGATTTTACGAGCAGTACTTC
TRBJ2-3 TRBV2 NA NA CASSEGGPGDTQYF TGTGCCAGCAGTGAAGGGGGGCCTGGAGATACGCAGTATTTT
TRBJ2-5 TRBV2 NA TRBD1 CASSRDRVAQETQYF TGTGCCAGCAGCCGGGACAGGGTGGCCCAAGAGACCCAGTACTTC
TRBJ2-3 TRBV6-4 NA TRBD2 CASSPTAGGGDTQYF TGTGCCAGCAGTCCGACGGCGGGAGGTGGGGATACGCAGTATTTT
TRBJ1-1 TRBV15 NA NA CATSRVIALGDTEAFF TGTGCCACCAGCAGAGTTATTGCCCTTGGGGACACTGAAGCTTTCTTT
TRBJ1-2 TRBV25-1 NA TRBD1 CASRGTGPNYGYTF TGTGCCAGCAGAGGGACAGGGCCTAACTATGGCTACACCTTC
TRBJ1-1 TRBV7-2 NA NA CASSLYPVATEAFF TGTGCCAGCAGCTTATATCCGGTTGCCACGGAAGCTTTCTTT
TRBJ2-7 TRBV18 few NA CASSPTRVSSYEQYF TGTGCCAGCTCACCTACCAGGGTGAGCTCCTACGAGCAGTACTTC
TRBJ2-4 TRBV5-1 few TRBD2 CASSLVAGLEAKNIQYF TGCGCCAGCAGCTTGGTAGCTGGACTAGAGGCCAAAAACATTCAGTACTTC
TRBJ2-7 TRBV9 NA NA CASSVESLSDEQYF TGTGCCAGCAGCGTAGAGTCCCTTAGCGACGAGCAGTACTTC
TRBJ1-2 TRBV4-2 NA TRBD1 CASSQAGQGPSYGYTF TGTGCCAGCAGCCAAGCCGGACAGGGCCCCAGCTATGGCTACACCTTC
TRBJ1-1 TRBV4-3 NA NA CASSQGVRTEAFF TGCGCCAGCAGCCAAGGGGTGAGAACTGAAGCTTTCTTT
TRBJ1-5 TRBV7-2 NA NA CASSLAAGGVNQPQHF TGTGCCAGCAGCTTAGCCGCGGGAGGGGTGAATCAGCCCCAGCATTTT
TRBJ2-3 TRBV6-1 few TRBD1 CASSEGTGHTDTQYF TGTGCCAGCAGTGAGGGGACAGGGCACACAGATACGCAGTATTTT
TRBJ2-6 TRBV19 few NA CASSPSWDLTKSQSRANVLTF TGTGCCAGTAGTCCTAGTTGGGACTTGACCAAATCACAAAGTCGGGCCAACGTCCTGACTTTC
TRBJ1-6 TRBV13 once TRBD1 CASSLRRQGTYSPLHF TGTGCCAGCAGCTTAAGACGACAGGGAACGTATTCACCCCTCCACTTT
TRBJ2-1 TRBV6-8 NA NA CASGSGNEQFF TGTGCCAGCGGGTCGGGGAATGAGCAGTTCTTC
TRBJ1-2 TRBV5-1 NA TRBD1 CASSLLQGGDGYTF TGCGCCAGCAGCTTGCTCCAGGGGGGAGATGGCTACACCTTC
TRBJ2-5 TRBV13 NA TRBD2 CASSLSGRYQETQYF TGTGCCAGCAGCTTAAGCGGGAGGTACCAAGAGACCCAGTACTTC
TRBJ2-3 TRBV29-1 NA NA CSVVVDSATDTQYF TGCAGCGTTGTTGTAGATTCGGCTACAGATACGCAGTATTTT
TRBJ2-3 TRBV13 NA NA CASSSRGGPHTDTQYF TGTGCCAGCAGCTCCCGTGGAGGGCCCCACACAGATACGCAGTATTTT
TRBJ2-2 TRBV6-6 NA NA CASRDDTGELFF TGTGCCAGCAGAGACGACACCGGGGAGCTGTTTTTT
TRBJ2-3 TRBV6-4 NA TRBD2 CASSRTSGQTDTQYF TGTGCCAGCAGCAGGACTAGCGGGCAGACAGATACGCAGTATTTT
TRBJ2-1 TRBV19 once NA CASSISWGDEQFF TGTGCCAGTAGTATTTCGTGGGGCGATGAGCAGTTCTTC
TRBJ2-7 TRBV6-5 NA NA CASRTNRVQPYEQYF TGTGCCAGCAGAACGAATAGGGTCCAGCCCTACGAGCAGTACTTC
TRBJ1-1 TRBV10-2 NA TRBD1 CASSDVHRGDTEAFF TGCGCCAGCAGTGACGTTCACAGGGGGGACACTGAAGCTTTCTTT
TRBJ1-1 TRBV14 NA NA CASSQYLNTEAFF TGTGCCAGCAGCCAATACCTGAACACTGAAGCTTTCTTT
TRBJ1-1 TRBV6-5 NA NA CASSYSPGRNTEAFF TGTGCCAGCAGTTACTCTCCGGGCAGGAACACTGAAGCTTTCTTT
TRBJ2-5 TRBV27 NA TRBD1 CASRSGQGVKTQYF TGTGCCAGCAGATCTGGACAGGGGGTGAAGACCCAGTACTTC
TRBJ2-5 TRBV28 NA NA CASSLVGLYQETQYF TGTGCCAGCAGTTTAGTGGGACTGTACCAAGAGACCCAGTACTTC
TRBJ1-6 TRBV4-1 NA NA CASSQIRDSPLHF TGCGCCAGCAGCCAAATTAGGGATTCACCCCTCCACTTT
TRBJ2-7 TRBV6-5 NA TRBD1 CASSAGTGVSYEQYF TGTGCCAGCAGCGCTGGGACAGGGGTCTCCTACGAGCAGTACTTC
TRBJ1-6 TRBV4-2 NA NA CASSQDRGHDNSPLHF TGTGCCAGCAGCCAAGATAGAGGACATGATAATTCACCCCTCCACTTT